The sequence of this T cell receptor beta chain was determined in a study of blood T cell repertoires in COVID-19. V dropped 4 bases and J dropped 7 bases, with 14 bases sitting between them. The CDR3 sequence is 15 residues long. Per germline, CDR1 LGHNA and CDR2 YNFKEQ. The study recruited people aged roughly 18 to 95 years across around 23 US areas. Using immunoSEQ multiplex PCR, the repertoire was profiled, and TCRdb retains in-frame clones only, with some absent. Among about 340,000 clones, approximately 92% were seen once, and the ten largest hold less than 20%. Specimen: PBMCs or T cells enriched from blood (not recorded which). This clonotype was sampled from a woman aged 25 to 39 who had recovered from COVID-19. The chain has TRBV4-2 and TRBJ1-6, with D possibly matching TRBD1 (6 bases). CDR3 DNA: TGTGCCAGCAGCCCAGGGGTGTCCCTCAATTCACCCCTCCACTTT. This gives the protein CASSPGVSLNSPLHF.